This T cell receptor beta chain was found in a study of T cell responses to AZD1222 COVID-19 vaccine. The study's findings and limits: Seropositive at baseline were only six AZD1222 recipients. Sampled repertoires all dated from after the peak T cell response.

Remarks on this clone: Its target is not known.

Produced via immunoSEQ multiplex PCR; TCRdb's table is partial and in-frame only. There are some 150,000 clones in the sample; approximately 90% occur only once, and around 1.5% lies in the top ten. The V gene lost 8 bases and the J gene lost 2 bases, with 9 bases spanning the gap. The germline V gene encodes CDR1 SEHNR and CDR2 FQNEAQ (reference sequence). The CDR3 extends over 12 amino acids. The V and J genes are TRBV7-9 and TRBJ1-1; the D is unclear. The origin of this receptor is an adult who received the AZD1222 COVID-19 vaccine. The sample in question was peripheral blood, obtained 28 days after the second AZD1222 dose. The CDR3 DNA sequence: TGTGCCAGCGAACAGCCTAACACTGAAGCTTTCTTT. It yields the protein CASEQPNTEAFF.